This is a list of T cell receptor beta chains from one sample in a study of blood T cell repertoires in COVID-19. Some clones are missing from TCRdb's copy, which holds only in-frame ones; the method was immunoSEQ multiplex PCR. Found here are about 120,000 clones, over 75% of them singletons; the top ten hold about a quarter. The sequenced sample consisted of peripheral blood. The receptors were gathered from a woman older than 75 with acute or convalescent COVID-19. The CDR3 runs from the conserved cysteine through the conserved F or W. A D gene is named only where the DNA matches it firmly. Not every row has a clone size; where given, it reads once, few, many or a size class.

.,.,TRBV19,TRBJ1-5,TGTGCCAGTAGTCGGGAAGAGACCCAGCATTTT,CASSREETQHF
TRBD1,.,TRBV4-3,TRBJ2-5,TGCGCCAGCAGCTTAGACAGGGATAAGACCCAGTACTTC,CASSLDRDKTQYF
.,.,TRBV10-1,TRBJ2-1,TGCGCCAGCAGTCCGGACAGCCGCCCTCTTCCTTGCAATGAGCAGTTCTTC,CASSPDSRPLPCNEQFF
.,.,TRBV11-3,TRBJ2-5,TGTGCCAGCATCCTAACAGGGTCGCCAGAGACCCAGTACTTC,CASILTGSPETQYF
TRBD1,.,TRBV7-8,TRBJ2-1,TGTGCCAGCAGCTTTACAGGGGGCGGCTACAATGAGCAGTTCTTC,CASSFTGGGYNEQFF
.,.,TRBV3-1/TRBV3-2,TRBJ1-1,TGTGCCAGCAGCCCAGAGGGAGGGCAAGCTTTCTTT,CASSPEGGQAFF
TRBD2,.,TRBV2,TRBJ2-1,TGTGCCAGCAGTGGAGGTGGGAGCGGGGGGGCCGGTGAGCAGTTCTTC,CASSGGGSGGAGEQFF
.,.,TRBV18,TRBJ1-1,TGTGCCAGCTCACCCACCCGGACTTACTACACTGAAGCTTTCTTT,CASSPTRTYYTEAFF
.,.,TRBV29-1,TRBJ2-6,TGCAGCGTTGGCGGGGGCACTGGGGCCAACGTCCTGACTTTC,CSVGGGTGANVLTF
.,.,TRBV27,TRBJ2-3,TGTGCCAGCGGCTCAATGCGGGCGTTTAAAGATACGCAGTATTTT,CASGSMRAFKDTQYF
.,.,TRBV27,TRBJ2-1,TGTGCCAGCAGTTTATCGACTGTCTCCTACAATGAGCAGTTCTTC,CASSLSTVSYNEQFF
.,.,TRBV5-6,TRBJ2-1,TGTGCCAGCAGCTTGACGGCGGTCGAGCAGTTCTTC,CASSLTAVEQFF
.,.,TRBV6-5,TRBJ1-2,TGTGCCAGCAGTAAATCGACAGCCAACTATGGCTACACCTTC,CASSKSTANYGYTF
TRBD1,.,TRBV3-1/TRBV3-2,TRBJ2-5,TGTGCCAGCAGCCAAGGGGTTGCAGGGGGACAAGAGACCCAGTACTTC,CASSQGVAGGQETQYF
.,.,TRBV5-6,TRBJ1-2,TGTGCCAGCAGGACCAGGTCCTCCTATGGCTACACCTTC,CASRTRSSYGYTF
.,.,TRBV28,TRBJ2-2,TGTGCCAGCAACGGAGACGGAAACACCGGGGAGCTGTTTTTT,CASNGDGNTGELFF
TRBD1,.,TRBV19,TRBJ1-2,TGTGCCAGTAGTATCAGGGGACAGCTATCCTACACCTTC,CASSIRGQLSYTF
.,.,TRBV11-3,TRBJ2-1,TGTGCCAGCAGCTTAAACATCTACAATGAGCAGTTCTTC,CASSLNIYNEQFF
TRBD1,.,TRBV19,TRBJ2-4,TGTGCCTCATCCCAGGGGGTTGCGGCCAAAAACATTCAGTACTTC,CASSQGVAAKNIQYF
.,.,TRBV27,TRBJ2-1,TGTGCCAGCAGCCCCGGCAATGGGCCCTACAATGAGCAGTTCTTC,CASSPGNGPYNEQFF
.,.,TRBV2,TRBJ1-2,TGTGCCAGCAGTGAAGGTAGGGAGGATGGCTACACCTTC,CASSEGREDGYTF
.,.,TRBV5-6,TRBJ1-6,TGTGCCAGCAGCTTGGACAAGTATAATTCACCCCTCCACTTT,CASSLDKYNSPLHF
.,few,TRBV7-2,TRBJ1-5,TGTGCCAGCGCGTCCGGTGCTAATAGCAATCAGCCCCAGCATTTT,CASASGANSNQPQHF
.,.,TRBV3-1/TRBV3-2,TRBJ1-2,TGTGCCAGCAGCCAGGTGAGGGATCGCTACACCTTC,CASSQVRDRYTF
.,.,TRBV28,TRBJ1-2,TGTGCCAGCATAGGCAGTCGACAGTATGGCTACACCTTC,CASIGSRQYGYTF
.,.,TRBV5-1,TRBJ1-1,TGCGCCAGCTCTCAACAAGGGGTTCGGACTGAAGCTTTCTTT,CASSQQGVRTEAFF
.,.,TRBV27,TRBJ2-7,TGTGCCAGCAGCCTACGGGGAAACTACGAGCAGTACTTC,CASSLRGNYEQYF
.,.,TRBV4-1,TRBJ1-2,TGCGCCAGCAGCCAAAGCGGGACACCAGGGAGCTATGGCTACACCTTC,CASSQSGTPGSYGYTF
.,.,TRBV18,TRBJ1-2,TGTGCCAGCTCACCACCCGACATCAGATATGGCTACACCTTC,CASSPPDIRYGYTF
.,.,TRBV24-1,TRBJ1-1,TGTGCCACCAGTGTTGGCGGGACGAACACTGAAGCTTTCTTT,CATSVGGTNTEAFF
TRBD1,.,TRBV6-6,TRBJ1-1,TGTGCCAGCAGCCCCCCCGGGTTACAGGGGCCAGCTTTCTTT,CASSPPGLQGPAFF
.,few,TRBV28,TRBJ1-5,TGTGCCAGCAGTTTATCGGCGGCAGGGGTAGGTCAGCCCCAGCATTTT,CASSLSAAGVGQPQHF
TRBD2,.,TRBV19,TRBJ2-7,TGTGCCAGTAGTATGCCGGGAGGGGCCTACGAGCAGTACTTC,CASSMPGGAYEQYF
.,.,TRBV4-2,TRBJ1-2,TGTGCCAGCAGCCAAGCGCTAAGACAGGACTATGGCTACACCTTC,CASSQALRQDYGYTF
.,once,TRBV10-3,TRBJ2-6,TGTGCCAGCGGGACAGCCTCTGGGGCCAACGTCCTGACTTTC,CASGTASGANVLTF
.,once,TRBV6-5,TRBJ1-5,TGTGCCAGCAGAACTAGGGGGAATCAGCCCCAGCATTTT,CASRTRGNQPQHF
.,.,TRBV2,TRBJ1-1,TGTGCCACCAAACAGGGACACACTGAAGCTTTCTTT,CATKQGHTEAFF
.,.,TRBV3-1/TRBV3-2,TRBJ1-1,TGTGCCAGCAGCCGGGCCTGGGGGGAGGCTGAAGCTTTCTTT,CASSRAWGEAEAFF
.,few,TRBV1,TRBJ1-1,TGCACCAGCAGCCAAGACGGGCAGGGGCACATGAACACTGAAGCTTTCTTT,CTSSQDGQGHMNTEAFF
.,.,TRBV29-1,TRBJ1-1,TGCAGCGTTGCCAGGGGGAACACTGAAGCTTTCTTT,CSVARGNTEAFF
TRBD1,.,TRBV2,TRBJ1-3,TGTGCCAGCAGACAGGGGACTGGAAACACCATATATTTT,CASRQGTGNTIYF
TRBD1,.,TRBV11-2,TRBJ1-1,TGTGCCAGCACCAAACTTGTCGGGACAGGGTTCCCTGAAGCTTTCTTT,CASTKLVGTGFPEAFF
TRBD1,.,TRBV5-8,TRBJ1-3,TGTGCCAGCAGCTTGGTTGGGGACAGGGGAAACACCATATATTTT,CASSLVGDRGNTIYF
.,.,TRBV29-1,TRBJ1-1,TGCAGCGTTGAAGAATCTTACACTGAAGCTTTCTTT,CSVEESYTEAFF